This entry is about one T cell receptor beta chain. The sample is drawn from a study of blood T cell repertoires in COVID-19. In the original workflow: Amplification of reference gene primers was used by the study to estimate nucleated cell counts. The assay was immunoSEQ multiplex PCR, and TCRdb's table has in-frame clones only and misses some. The V and J calls and the clone size are those of that table, but D and trimming were determined from the DNA. The sample shows 40,000 to 60,000 clones, roughly 84% of them seen only once. This TCR was recovered from a man at least 80 years old with active COVID-19. Sequenced input: peripheral blood.

The CDR3 reads CASSPLVSWASGLGNNEQFF. In DNA form, the CDR3 reads TGTGCCAGCTCACCACTCGTTTCGTGGGCTAGCGGGCTAGGGAACAATGAGCAGTTCTTC. The chain couples TRBV18 to TRBJ2-1; 8 bases fit TRBD2. With V trimmed by 1 base and J by 5 bases, 19 bases remained unmatched. The germline V gene has CDR1 KGHSH and CDR2 LQKENI. There are 20 residues in the CDR3.